The 12 T cell receptor beta chains listed next were all sequenced from one sample in a study of shared T cell receptors in the human thymus. The assay was immunoSEQ multiplex PCR, and TCRdb's table has in-frame clones only and misses some. The data contain 720,000 or so clones, roughly 85% of them seen just once; the ten biggest clones take up over 0.008%. These same data were also listed under a study on human thymus T cells.

The sequenced sample consisted of thymocytes. All receptors derive from a girl under three years old with a congenital heart defect.

A few counts support this clone. Other DNA sequences in this sample translate to the same CDR3. The rearrangement uses TRBV10-3 and TRBJ2-1; possibly TRBD1 for D (5 bases). Between the trimmed V and J ends, which lost 1 base and 5 bases, there was a span of 21 bases. CDR1 and CDR2 (germline): ENHRY, SYGVKD. This CDR3 is built from 18 residues. The CDR3 reads CAISELGRARSPDNEQFF. In DNA form, the CDR3 reads TGTGCCATCAGTGAGTTAGGCAGGGCCCGATCCCCCGACAATGAGCAGTTCTTC.

The chain couples TRBV7-9 to TRBJ1-2, with D perhaps matching TRBD1 (6 bases). CDR1 and CDR2 (germline): SEHNR, FQNEAQ (reference sequence). V lost 7 bases and J 2 bases, leaving 14 bases between the germline ends. CDR3 size: 14 residues. Written as DNA, the CDR3 is TGTGCCAGCACCTTTGGGGGCAGAAACTATGGCTACACCTTC. Translation gives CASTFGGRNYGYTF.

This clone was counted between two and nine times. The rearrangement links TRBV20-1 to TRBJ1-2, with TRBD1 as a possible D gene (6 bases). The CDR3 totals 11 residues. The V end lost 4 bases, the J end lost 8 bases, and 11 bases lay between the germline ends. CDR1 is DFQATT, CDR2 SNEGSKA, per germline (reference sequence). In DNA, the CDR3 is TGCAGTGCTATTTGGGGGCGGGGCTACACCTTC. Its protein is CSAIWGRGYTF.

The J gene is TRBJ1-2, the V gene TRBV29-1, with 9 bases that match TRBD1. Per the germline V gene, CDR1 is SQVTM and CDR2 is ANQGSEA. V lost 6 bases and J lost 6; bases outside the gene matches: 5. The CDR3 has 12 residues. The CDR3 protein is CSVPGQGNGYTF. CDR3 nucleotide sequence: TGCAGCGTCCCGGGACAGGGAAATGGCTACACCTTC. The full variable domain, completed using reference TRBV29-1 and TRBJ1-2, is SAVISQKPSRDICQRGTSLTIQCQVDSQVTMMFWYRQQPGQSLTLIATANQGSEATYESGFVIDKFPISRPNLTFSTLTVSNMSPEDSSIYLCSVPGQGNGYTFGSGTRLTVV.

The chain uses TRBV27 and TRBJ2-1; 10 bases map to TRBD2. The CDR3 contains 14 residues. The junction had 2 bases not matched to a gene; V was cut back by 5 bases and J by 4 bases. CDR1 is MNHEY, CDR2 SMNVEV, per germline (reference sequence). The CDR3 here is CASSLAGAYNEQFF. CDR3 DNA: TGTGCCAGCAGTCTAGCGGGGGCTTACAATGAGCAGTTCTTC.

The sample holds one count of this clone. V gene TRBV6-5 combines with J gene TRBJ1-2; D is possibly TRBD1 (5 bases). The V gene's germline CDR1 is MNHEY and CDR2 SVGAGI. CDR3 length equals 11 residues. V gave up 6 bases and J gave up 6 bases, with 8 bases separating them. The CDR3, as DNA: TGTGCCAGCAGACAAGGGGATGGCTACACCTTC. Translating it yields CASRQGDGYTF.

The V call is TRBV21-1, the J call TRBJ1-2. TRBV21-1 is designated a pseudogene. The CDR3 runs to 13 residues. DNA of the CDR3: TGTGCCAGCAGCAGGTCACTCCCTCCGGGCTACACCTTC. This gives the protein CASSRSLPPGYTF.

In its sample, this clone was seen once. This chain connects TRBV14 to TRBJ1-3, with TRBD1 matching 7 bases. J was trimmed by 2 bases and V by 0 bases; bases with no gene match: 10. Germline CDR1 reads SGHDN; CDR2 reads FVKESK. The CDR3 runs 18 residues. The CDR3 nucleotides read TGTGCCAGCAGCCAAGACCGTGGACAGGAATTGACTGGAAACACCATATATTTT. Translation: CASSQDRGQELTGNTIYF.

CDR3 sequence reads: CASSTHRGSTDTQYF. The CDR3 DNA reads TGTGCCAGCAGTACTCACAGGGGGAGCACAGATACGCAGTATTTT. The chain has TRBV28 and TRBJ2-3; 8 nucleotides align to TRBD1. The CDR3 contains 15 residues. V shed 5 bases and J 0 bases; nucleotides not matched to a gene: 4. The germline CDR1 and CDR2 sequences are MDHEN and SYDVKM. The variable domain in full, with the rest retrieved from reference TRBV28 and TRBJ2-3, is DVKVTQSSRYLVKRTGEKVFLECVQDMDHENMFWYRQDPGLGLRLIYFSYDVKMKEKGDIPEGYSVSREKKERFSLILESASTNQTSMYLCASSTHRGSTDTQYFGPGTRLTVL.

V is TRBV19 and J is TRBJ2-7; TRBD1 matches at 8 bases. This CDR3 spans 15 amino acids. Germline V lookup: CDR1 LNHDA, CDR2 SQIVND (reference sequence). The V segment lost 5 bases and the J segment 3 bases; nucleotides outside the gene matches: 9. The CDR3 sequence: CASSLEWGQVYEQYF. CDR3 DNA: TGTGCCAGTAGTCTGGAGTGGGGACAGGTCTACGAGCAGTACTTC. Filled out from reference TRBV19 and TRBJ2-7, the complete variable domain reads DGGITQSPKYLFRKEGQNVTLSCEQNLNHDAMYWYRQDPGQGLRLIYYSQIVNDFQKGDIAEGYSVSREKKESFPLTVTSAQKNPTAFYLCASSLEWGQVYEQYFGPGTRLTVT.

With respect to this clone: The same CDR3 is also encoded by other DNA sequences in this sample. The chain recombines TRBV5-6 with TRBJ2-7; 10 nucleotides agree with TRBD1. Germline V CDR1 and CDR2: SGHDT, YYEEEE. Trimming removed 4 bases from V and 4 bases from J; junction bases left unmatched: 5. The CDR3 runs 14 residues. CDR3 loop: CASSLGQGGYEQYF. In nucleotides, the CDR3 is TGTGCCAGCAGCCTAGGACAGGGGGGTTACGAGCAGTACTTC.

The chain carries TRBV15 and TRBJ2-3, with no clear D. V shed 1 base and J shed 6 bases, with 20 bases lying between them. This CDR3 region has 17 residues. Looked up from germline, CDR1 is LNHNV and CDR2 is YYDKDF (reference sequence). CDR3 DNA sequence: TGTGCCACCAGCAGAGGGTGGCCGTACCCCTCGTTGGATACGCAGTATTTT. This encodes CATSRGWPYPSLDTQYF.